The 29 T cell receptor beta chains reported below all come from one sample, sequenced in a study of beta chain features in type 1 diabetes (dated by TCRdb to 2017 to 2018). Their antigens are not known. Libraries were made using the immunoSEQ multiplex PCR assay. The entire amount of isolated RNA was reverse transcribed using the High Capacity cDNA Reverse Transcription Kit, so the sequenced TCRB transcripts were expressed ones. Drawn from immuneACCESS, this table holds only the in-frame rearrangements with V and J called that TCRdb kept. Clones are partly lost; checked studies trace under half to an unresolved V gene and leave the rest unexplained. The sample table records hundreds of thousands of clones; 11% to 15% of these occur just once. Around 0.04% of the sample lies in the top ten. The paper's findings and limits, for the study overall: In all four CD4+ subsets, TCRB CDR3 length was moderately but significantly shorter in type 1 diabetes patients.

The specimen was naive CD4+ T cells from blood. The label giving this sample's cell subset or site can be read as: true naive CD4+ T cells. These receptors came from a young man with type 1 diabetes.

This clone was detected a few times. The V call is TRBV6-6, the J call TRBJ1-1; perhaps TRBD1 as D (5 bases). In germline, CDR1 is MNHNY, CDR2 SVGAGI (reference sequence). Between the trimmed V and J ends, which lost 0 bases and 2 bases, there was a span of 10 bases. The CDR3 covers 15 residues. The CDR3 bases are TGTGCCAGCAGTTACTCACGACAGCCCAACACTGAAGCTTTCTTT. This sequence encodes CASSYSRQPNTEAFF.

This clone was found a few times. V gene TRBV25-1 combines with J gene TRBJ2-6; D is unclear. The CDR3 covers 16 residues. Deletions cut 4 bases from V and 2 bases from J, with 12 bases between. CDR1 is MGHDK and CDR2 is SYGVNS in the germline V gene. This CDR3 reads CASSGLQTAGANVLTF. CDR3 in DNA: TGTGCCAGCAGTGGGTTACAGACGGCTGGGGCCAACGTCCTGACTTTC.

This clone has just a few counts. V gene TRBV6-1 combines with J gene TRBJ2-1; no clear D gene. This CDR3 has 11 amino acids. V dropped 2 bases and J dropped 8 bases, with 4 bases sitting between them. The germline gives CDR1 MNHNS, CDR2 SASEGT. CDR3 sequence (DNA): TGTGCCAGCAGTGAAATCGATGAGCAGTTCTTC. Residues: CASSEIDEQFF.

CDR3 in amino acids: CASSIYTGELFF. DNA for the CDR3: TGTGCCAGCAGCATTTACACCGGGGAGCTGTTTTTT. The chain employs TRBV28 and TRBJ2-2; D unresolved. This CDR3 spans 12 amino acids. Trimming pared 6 bases from V and 3 bases from J, leaving 5 bases between. CDR1 and CDR2 (germline): MDHEN, SYDVKM.

This clone showed up just a few times. The chain carries TRBV2 and TRBJ2-3; D remains unclear. The CDR3 is 13 residues long. Germline assignment: CDR1 SNHLY and CDR2 FYNNEI. The ends were cut back, 3 bases at V and 0 bases at J, with 4 bases in the middle. In DNA, the CDR3 is TGTGCCAGCAGTGACTCTAGCACAGATACGCAGTATTTT. Translating gives CASSDSSTDTQYF.

This clone was detected a few times. The germline gene is not matched at one end of the junction; a read error may be the cause. The chain employs TRBV2 and TRBJ2-5, with D possibly being TRBD1 (5 bases). The CDR3 loop spans 14 amino acids. Germline V gene data show CDR1 as SNHLY and CDR2 as FYNNEI. CDR3 sequence: CASREVRDQETQYF. CDR3 nucleotides: TGTGCCAGCAGAGAAGTCAGGGACCAAGAGACCCAGTACTTC.

In its sample, this clone was seen a few times. The chain couples TRBV4-1 to TRBJ2-1, with 9 nucleotides matching TRBD1. The CDR3 is made up of 16 amino acids. V shed 4 bases, J shed 6 bases, and the junction held 10 bases outside the gene matches. CDR1 MGHRA and CDR2 YSYEKL come from the germline V gene. The CDR3 is CASSRDPGQGTNEQFF. The CDR3 DNA sequence: TGCGCCAGCAGCCGAGACCCGGGACAGGGTACCAATGAGCAGTTCTTC.

The chain carries TRBV30 and TRBJ1-1; D is undetermined. There are 12 residues in the CDR3. CDR1 and CDR2 (germline): GTSNPN, SVGIG (reference sequence). V was clipped by 8 bases and J by 6 bases, with 16 bases between them. The CDR3 coding sequence is TGTGCCACCCGTCCGCGTGTCTCTGAAGCTTTCTTT. This codes for CATRPRVSEAFF.

The chain has TRBV29-1 and TRBJ1-1, with 7 bases identical to TRBD1. Per germline, CDR1 SQVTM and CDR2 ANQGSEA. The CDR3 consists of 12 residues. The ends lost 5 bases at V and 11 bases at J; junction bases unmatched: 11. The CDR3, as DNA: TGCAGCGTTACAAACCCGACAGGGCGGGCTTTCTTT. This translates into CSVTNPTGRAFF.

This clone has just a few counts. The chain carries TRBV16 and TRBJ1-1, with 7 positions matching TRBD1. V lost 6 bases and J lost 4; bases outside the gene matches: 11. CDR1 is KGHSY, CDR2 FQNENV, per germline. CDR3 size: 15 residues. The CDR3 region is CASSRPGQDLTEAFF. The CDR3 nucleotides are TGTGCCAGCAGTCGACCAGGACAGGATCTCACTGAAGCTTTCTTT.

This clone has a single count. The gene calls are TRBV7-9 and TRBJ2-5, with 7 bases that match TRBD2. After removal of 3 bases from V and 8 bases from J, the junction contained 6 bases not matched to a gene. There are 13 residues in the CDR3. Germline V gene sequence: CDR1 SEHNR, CDR2 FQNEAQ (reference sequence). DNA of the CDR3: TGTGCCAGCAGCTTTGGCCCGGGGGGAACCCAGTACTTC. This translates into CASSFGPGGTQYF.

This sequence joins TRBV15 and TRBJ1-2, with TRBD1 identical over 8 bases. Trimming took 7 bases from V and 4 from J; bases not matched to a gene: 11. The germline V gene has CDR1 LNHNV and CDR2 YYDKDF (reference sequence). The CDR3 extends over 15 amino acids. In DNA, the CDR3 is TGTGCCACCAAGCTCGGGACAGGCAACATCTATGGCTACACCTTC. The encoded protein is CATKLGTGNIYGYTF. Based on the CDR3 plus reference TRBV15 and TRBJ1-2, the full variable domain is DAMVIQNPRYQVTQFGKPVTLSCSQTLNHNVMYWYQQKSSQAPKLLFHYYDKDFNNEADTPDNFQSRRPNTSFCFLDIRSPGLGDTAMYLCATKLGTGNIYGYTFGSGTRLTVV.

This sequence joins TRBV7-9 and TRBJ1-2; D is ambiguous. Trimming cost V 1 base and J 4 bases, with 10 bases left between them. The CDR3 extends over 14 amino acids. Germline-derived CDR1 and CDR2 are SEHNR and FQNEAQ (reference sequence). The DNA of the CDR3 is TGTGCCAGCAGCTTAGAGGAGGGATTCTATGGCTACACCTTC. This translates into CASSLEEGFYGYTF.

This clone occurred a few times. This rearrangement joins TRBV2 to TRBJ2-3; D is ambiguous. CDR1 is SNHLY and CDR2 is FYNNEI in the germline V gene. Trimming left V 6 bases short and J 4 bases short, with 14 bases between. The CDR3 spans 14 residues. The CDR3, as DNA: TGTGCCAGCAGGGCCAGTCCCGGCCCAGATACGCAGTATTTT. It translates to CASRASPGPDTQYF.

The chain combines TRBV27 with TRBJ1-1, with D perhaps matching TRBD1 (5 bases). Trimming stripped 5 bases from V and 0 bases from J, with 10 bases between. Germline-derived CDR1 and CDR2 are MNHEY and SMNVEV (reference sequence). The length of the CDR3 is 14 residues. CDR3 in amino acids: CASSPRGMNTEAFF. In DNA, the CDR3 is TGTGCCAGCAGTCCCCGGGGCATGAACACTGAAGCTTTCTTT.

V and J are TRBV6-5 and TRBJ1-1; D may be TRBD1 (5 bases). Germline lookup yields CDR1 MNHEY and CDR2 SVGAGI. V shed 2 bases and J shed 5 bases, with 15 bases lying between them. The CDR3 is 15 residues long. The CDR3 sequence: CASSYRGDRGTEAFF. CDR3 coding DNA: TGTGCCAGCAGTTACAGAGGGGACCGAGGGACTGAAGCTTTCTTT.

V and J are TRBV30 and TRBJ2-7; D may be TRBD1 (6 bases). Germline V lookup: CDR1 GTSNPN, CDR2 SVGIG (reference sequence). V lost 0 bases and J 7 bases, leaving 19 bases between the germline ends. This CDR3 region has 15 residues. The CDR3 DNA follows: TGTGCCTGGAGTGTAATGGAACAGGGCTGGGGGGAGCAGTACTTC. Amino acid sequence: CAWSVMEQGWGEQYF.

The chain carries TRBV30 and TRBJ1-1; D is possibly TRBD1 (6 bases). The CDR3 is 14 amino acids. Per the germline V gene, CDR1 is GTSNPN and CDR2 is SVGIG (reference sequence). V was shortened by 4 bases and J by 4 bases, with 16 bases between the two germline ends. CDR3 residues: CAWKTRGGITEAFF. The CDR3 DNA sequence: TGTGCCTGGAAAACCAGGGGTGGGATCACTGAAGCTTTCTTT.

In its sample, this clone was seen a few times. The chain joins TRBV30 to TRBJ1-1, with 8 nucleotides matching TRBD1. CDR3 length: 13 residues. Germline V gene data show CDR1 as GTSNPN and CDR2 as SVGIG (reference sequence). The junction had 3 bases not matched to a gene; V was cut back by 0 bases and J by 6 bases. CDR3 region: CAWSVQGAAEAFF. The CDR3 bases are TGTGCCTGGAGTGTCCAGGGGGCCGCTGAAGCTTTCTTT.

A remark on this clone: Other DNA sequences in the same sample also yield this CDR3. V usage is TRBV18 and J usage is TRBJ2-7, with TRBD2 matching 10 bases. From germline, CDR1 is KGHSH and CDR2 LQKENI. This CDR3 has 15 residues. Trimming at V came to 2 bases and at J to 3 bases, leaving 4 bases not matched to a gene. The CDR3 here is CASSPRTSGIYEQYF. CDR3 coding DNA: TGTGCCAGCTCACCAAGGACTAGCGGTATCTACGAGCAGTACTTC.

This clone showed up just a few times. The CDR3 protein is CAWSARGFDSPLHF. CDR3 nucleotides: TGTGCCTGGAGTGCGCGAGGGTTTGATTCACCCCTCCACTTT. The chain uses TRBV30 and TRBJ1-6; D unresolved. The CDR3 is made up of 14 amino acids. The germline V gene has CDR1 GTSNPN and CDR2 SVGIG (reference sequence). V was clipped by 1 base and J by 8 bases, with 12 bases between them.

The chain links TRBV5-4 to TRBJ2-1; 9 bases line up with TRBD2. The CDR3 totals 15 residues. Germline trimming cut 0 bases from V and 4 bases from J; bases unmatched to any gene: 2. Germline V gene sequence: CDR1 SGHNT, CDR2 YYREEE (reference sequence). CDR3 sequence: CASSLASGAYNEQFF. In DNA, the CDR3 is TGTGCCAGCAGCTTGGCTAGCGGGGCTTACAATGAGCAGTTCTTC. Looking up the rest from reference TRBV5-4 and TRBJ2-1 gives the full variable domain: ETGVTQSPTHLIKTRGQQVTLRCSSQSGHNTVSWYQQALGQGPQFIFQYYREEENGRGNFPPRFSGLQFPNYSSELNVNALELDDSALYLCASSLASGAYNEQFFGPGTRLTVL.

The chain carries TRBV7-9 and TRBJ2-1, with D tentatively TRBD2 (6 bases). Per germline, CDR1 SEHNR and CDR2 FQNEAQ (reference sequence). The CDR3 runs to 15 residues. Between the trimmed V and J ends, which lost 6 bases and 6 bases, there was a span of 18 bases. CDR3 bases: TGTGCCAGCAGACTGATCTTGGTGGGAGGCAATGAGCAGTTCTTC. This encodes CASRLILVGGNEQFF.

The rearrangement joins TRBV5-1 to TRBJ2-5, with 7 bases lining up with TRBD2. The CDR3 has 15 amino acids. V was pared by 3 bases and J by 5 bases, with 10 bases of the junction left unmatched. Germline V lookup: CDR1 SGHRS, CDR2 YFSETQ. The CDR3 nucleotides are TGCGCCAGCAGCTCGGGGGGACTCCCAGGGGAGACCCAGTACTTC. It translates to CASSSGGLPGETQYF.

The chain recombines TRBV21-1 with TRBJ2-5; no DNA check was done on the table's D call, TRBD2. TRBV21-1 is reported as a pseudogene. The CDR3 is 17 amino acids. The CDR3 sequence: CASSKDALGLPQETQYF. Here the CDR3 DNA reads TGTGCCAGCAGCAAAGACGCCTTGGGACTGCCCCAAGAGACCCAGTACTTC.

A few counts support this clone. CDR3 sequence: CASSLPGNYGYTF. The CDR3 nucleotides read TGTGCCAGCAGCTTGCCAGGGAACTATGGCTACACCTTC. J is TRBJ1-2 and V is TRBV5-6, with a weak D call TRBD1 (5 bases). This CDR3 spans 13 amino acids. Germline V gene sequence: CDR1 SGHDT, CDR2 YYEEEE. V lost 1 base to trimming and J lost 2 bases, with 6 bases between them.

The V call is TRBV7-6, the J call TRBJ2-1; 11 bases are shared with TRBD2. The V gene's germline CDR1 is SGHVS and CDR2 FNYEAQ. The CDR3 is made up of 17 amino acids. Losses at the gene ends were 5 bases for V and 0 bases for J; bases not matched to a gene: 6. This CDR3 reads CASSLGLAGSSYNEQFF. As DNA, the CDR3 is TGTGCCAGCAGCCTCGGACTAGCGGGCAGCTCCTACAATGAGCAGTTCTTC.

This clone appeared a few times. V gene TRBV18 combines with J gene TRBJ1-4; no clear D gene. The CDR3 runs 12 residues. The V end was cut by 3 bases, the J end by 8 bases, with 7 bases between. CDR1 is KGHSH and CDR2 is LQKENI in the germline V gene. In nucleotides, the CDR3 is TGTGCCAGCTCACCCAGATACGAAAAACTGTTTTTT. It yields the protein CASSPRYEKLFF. Supplemented by reference TRBV18 and TRBJ1-4, the full variable domain reads NAGVMQNPRHLVRRRGQEARLRCSPMKGHSHVYWYRQLPEEGLKFMVYLQKENIIDESGMPKERFSAEFPKEGPSILRIQQVVRGDSAAYFCASSPRYEKLFFGSGTQLSVL.

This clone has just a few counts. The rearrangement uses TRBV30 and TRBJ2-1; D may correspond to TRBD1 or TRBD2 (6 bases each). The CDR3 runs to 15 residues. Germline V gives CDR1 GTSNPN, CDR2 SVGIG (reference sequence). V lost 4 bases and J 2 bases, leaving 15 bases between the germline ends. The CDR3 DNA reads as TGTGCCTGGACGGGGTGGAGGGGGACCTACAATGAGCAGTTCTTC. This encodes CAWTGWRGTYNEQFF.